This is a list of T cell receptor beta chains from one sample in a study of Graves' ophthalmopathy and Graves' hyperthyroidism. A single record per CDR3 protein comes from TCRdb applying MiXCR to the multiplex PCR reads. This sample carries about 1.2 million distinct CDR3 sequences, roughly 35% of them seen once, and the ten largest clones take approximately 10%. Material for sequencing was peripheral blood or thyroid tissue (not recorded which). The source is an adult man with Graves' hyperthyroidism. The CDR3 runs from the conserved cysteine through the conserved F or W.

V: TRBV14
CDR3: CASQVSGAFGYTF

V: TRBV7-2
CDR3: CTSNPLAGGPTGELFF

V: TRBV7-2
CDR3: CASNPRAGFLPLHF

V: TRBV10-1
CDR3: CASSEGTGGAQYF

V: TRBV12-3/TRBV12-4
CDR3: CAITRDGDYGYEQYF

V: TRBV7-2
CDR3: CASTRGSSPLHF

V: TRBV20-1
CDR3: CSARPLFSSYEQYF

V: TRBV7-2
CDR3: CASSFHLGVGETQYF

V: TRBV15
CDR3: CATSREGRGPERGEQYF

V: TRBV4-1
CDR3: CASSQVGRRITEAFF

V: TRBV6-2/TRBV6-3
CDR3: CASSTLRRQTLVQPQHF

V: TRBV20-1
CDR3: CSARWGNSYNSPLHF

V: TRBV7-2
CDR3: CASSQTLF

V: TRBV7-2
CDR3: CASSLDGTTIQETQYF

V: TRBV11-2
CDR3: CASSAGVKNYGYTF

V: TRBV10-3
CDR3: CAISESAGGNQPQHF

V: TRBV11-2
CDR3: CASSRRQGAKSGANVLTF

V: TRBV12-1
CDR3: CASSFAASRHSPLHF

V: TRBV15
CDR3: CATSTRTGADEQYF

V: TRBV12-3/TRBV12-4
CDR3: CASSPQPGTGGEETQYF

V: TRBV12-3/TRBV12-4
CDR3: CASSRDSRNQPQHF

V: TRBV29-1
CDR3: CSVGVATNYGYTF

V: TRBV5-1
CDR3: CASSLGRGLVFF

V: TRBV7-2
CDR3: CASMRQGRYQPQHF

V: TRBV15
CDR3: CATSRGRDSETQYF

V: TRBV7-2
CDR3: CASSAHGGRQETQYF